These 29 T cell receptor beta chains share one sample of origin, sequenced in a study of blood T cell repertoires in COVID-19 (dated by TCRdb to between 2020 and 2021). Library preparation employed the immunoSEQ multiplex PCR assay. TCRdb carries this immuneACCESS record with in-frame sequences only. Its versions omit some clonotypes, under half of them owing to an unresolved V gene in the studies checked, with the rest unexplained. In this sample the table shows over 150,000 clones, around three quarters of which occur a single time. The top ten constitute under 20% of the sample. Sequencing was carried out using PBMCs or T cells enriched from blood (not recorded which). All receptors derive from a woman aged 65 to 85 in a cohort exposed to, infected with or recovered from COVID-19 (not recorded which).

The V gene is TRBV18, the J gene TRBJ1-3; D not certain. The V gene lost 2 bases and the J gene lost 4 bases, with 9 bases spanning the gap. The CDR3 has 14 amino acids. The V gene's germline CDR1 is KGHSH and CDR2 LQKENI. For the CDR3, the DNA is TGTGCCAGCTCACCAAGGACTGGCGGAAACACCATATATTTT. It yields the protein CASSPRTGGNTIYF.

This clone was found a few times. The chain combines TRBV3-1 (or the pseudogene TRBV3-2) with TRBJ2-3; D uncertain. CDR1 LGHDT and CDR2 YNNKEL come from the germline V gene (reference sequence). Between the trimmed V and J ends, which lost 1 base and 10 bases, there was a span of 6 bases. The CDR3 spans 11 residues. CDR3 sequence (DNA): TGTGCCAGCAGCCAAGGAACTCCGCAGTATTTT. This encodes CASSQGTPQYF.

The chain carries TRBV12-3 or TRBV12-4 and TRBJ2-1, with TRBD2 matching over 10 bases. Trimming removed 6 bases from V and 12 bases from J; junction bases left unmatched: 8. The CDR3 totals 13 residues. The DNA of the CDR3 is TGTGCCAGCAGGGGTAGCGGGAGGCCAGGGCAGTTCTTC. This translates into CASRGSGRPGQFF.

This clone appeared a few times. The chain has TRBV2 and TRBJ2-1, with a possible D match to TRBD1 (5 bases). This CDR3 has 13 amino acids. Trimming shortened V by 8 bases and J by 8 bases, and 16 bases separated the two germline ends. From germline, CDR1 is SNHLY and CDR2 FYNNEI. The CDR3 loop is CASGPGIVDEQFF. In DNA, the CDR3 is TGTGCCAGCGGGCCAGGGATCGTCGATGAGCAGTTCTTC. The complete variable domain, with remaining parts taken from reference TRBV2 and TRBJ2-1, reads EPEVTQTPSHQVTQMGQEVILRCVPISNHLYFYWYRQILGQKVEFLVSFYNNEISEKSEIFDDQFSVERPDGSNFTLKIRSTKLEDSAMYFCASGPGIVDEQFFGPGTRLTVL.

The chain links TRBV28 to TRBJ2-2; TRBD1 might be the D (6 bases). The germline V gene encodes CDR1 MDHEN and CDR2 SYDVKM. V shed 6 bases and J shed 4 bases, with 12 bases lying between them. The CDR3 sequence is 14 residues long. The CDR3 DNA reads TGTGCCAGCAGCTCACAGGGCCGCACCGGGGAGCTGTTTTTT. It codes for CASSSQGRTGELFF.

V gene TRBV10-2 combines with J gene TRBJ2-7; no definite D call. Germline assignment: CDR1 WSHSY and CDR2 SAAADI. The CDR3 length is 13 residues. V dropped 3 bases and J dropped 9 bases, with 15 bases sitting between them. The CDR3 sequence is CASSDSVREVQYF. CDR3 in DNA: TGCGCCAGCAGTGATTCTGTCCGCGAGGTGCAGTACTTC.

This chain joins TRBV2 and TRBJ1-4; D unclear. CDR3 length: 12 residues. V dropped 6 bases and J dropped 7 bases, with 9 bases sitting between them. Germline V gene data show CDR1 as SNHLY and CDR2 as FYNNEI. This CDR3 reads CASRQFREKLFF. The CDR3 DNA is TGTGCCAGCAGGCAGTTTCGTGAAAAACTGTTTTTT. The full variable domain, with the rest looked up from reference TRBV2 and TRBJ1-4, is EPEVTQTPSHQVTQMGQEVILRCVPISNHLYFYWYRQILGQKVEFLVSFYNNEISEKSEIFDDQFSVERPDGSNFTLKIRSTKLEDSAMYFCASRQFREKLFFGSGTQLSVL.

This clone came up a few times. The chain uses TRBV5-1 and TRBJ1-1, with TRBD1 matching 9 bases. V shed 4 bases and J 6 bases; nucleotides not matched to a gene: 7. Germline CDR1 and CDR2: SGHRS and YFSETQ. CDR3 length equals 14 residues. CDR3 residues: CASSQGQGGAEAFF. Here the CDR3 DNA reads TGCGCCAGCAGCCAGGGACAGGGAGGCGCTGAAGCTTTCTTT.

The chain is built from TRBV10-3 and TRBJ1-1, with a possible D match to TRBD1 (6 bases). Germline-derived CDR1 and CDR2 are ENHRY and SYGVKD. V was shortened by 6 bases and J by 0 bases, with 8 bases between the two germline ends. The CDR3 consists of 13 residues. This CDR3 is CAISRGLNTEAFF. The DNA for the CDR3 is TGTGCCATCAGCAGGGGACTGAACACTGAAGCTTTCTTT.

This clone is a singleton in its sample. The rearrangement joins TRBV18 to TRBJ1-6, with 7 bases fitting TRBD1. The length of the CDR3 is 14 residues. Looked up from germline, CDR1 is KGHSH and CDR2 is LQKENI. The junction had 1 base not matched to a gene; V was cut back by 2 bases and J by 6 bases. CDR3 loop: CASSPGTVNSPLHF. The DNA of the CDR3 is TGTGCCAGCTCACCAGGGACAGTTAATTCACCCCTCCACTTT.

CDR3 amino acids: CAIRAGEGGYGYTF. The DNA of the CDR3 is TGTGCCATCAGGGCAGGGGAGGGAGGCTATGGCTACACCTTC. The chain has TRBV10-3 and TRBJ1-2; D is perhaps TRBD1 (6 bases). Germline assignment: CDR1 ENHRY and CDR2 SYGVKD. CDR3 length equals 14 residues. V lost 6 bases, J lost 4 bases, and 15 bases lay in between.

The CDR3, as DNA: TGTGCCAGCAGCGTACGGAGCTCCAGAAGGTCACCCCTCCACTTT. Protein sequence: CASSVRSSRRSPLHF. The J gene is TRBJ1-6, the V gene TRBV9; D ambiguous. Germline CDR1 SGDLS, CDR2 YYNGEE. Trimming left V 1 base short and J 10 bases short, with 15 bases between. The CDR3 contains 15 residues.

The rearrangement uses TRBV5-5 and TRBJ1-6; TRBD1 agrees at 9 bases. The V gene's germline CDR1 is SGHKS and CDR2 YYEKEE (reference sequence). After removal of 3 bases from V and 12 bases from J, the junction contained 7 bases not matched to a gene. The CDR3 totals 14 residues. The CDR3 loop is CASSYDRGDLPLHF. The DNA for the CDR3 is TGTGCCAGCAGCTATGACAGGGGGGATCTACCCCTCCACTTT.

As to this clone: The junction and the germline gene differ at one end; a read error may be behind it. V and J are TRBV7-7 and TRBJ2-5; D gene uncertain. The CDR3 is 15 amino acids. Germline CDR1 and CDR2: SSHAT and FNYEAQ (reference sequence). As DNA, the CDR3 is TGTGCTAGCAGCTTAGGCGGAGTAACAAAAGAGACCCAGTACTTC. Its translation is CASSLGGVTKETQYF.

The chain couples TRBV28 to TRBJ1-5; D remains unclear. Trimming removed 2 bases from V and 7 bases from J, with 6 bases in between. Looked up from germline, CDR1 is MDHEN and CDR2 is SYDVKM. The CDR3 loop spans 12 amino acids. As DNA, the CDR3 is TGTGCCAGCAGTTTAGTACGGCAGCCCCAGCATTTT. Translation gives CASSLVRQPQHF.

The chain joins TRBV11-2 to TRBJ2-3, with 11 bases aligning to TRBD2. Trimming at V came to 2 bases and at J to 4 bases, leaving 14 bases not matched to a gene. The V gene's germline CDR1 is SGHAT and CDR2 FQNNGV. CDR3 length: 19 amino acids. This CDR3 is CASSLNPGLADLGADTQYF. DNA for the CDR3: TGTGCCAGCAGCTTAAATCCGGGACTAGCGGACCTCGGGGCAGATACGCAGTATTTT.

This chain connects TRBV5-4 to TRBJ1-2; maybe TRBD1 (5 bases). The ends were cut back, 0 bases at V and 5 bases at J, with 11 bases in the middle. CDR1 is SGHNT and CDR2 is YYREEE in the germline V gene (reference sequence). CDR3 length equals 14 residues. DNA of the CDR3: TGTGCCAGCAGCTTGGCTGGCAGGGCATATGGCTACACCTTC. Amino acid sequence: CASSLAGRAYGYTF.

In this sample, this clone turned up once. The chain links TRBV18 to TRBJ2-5; 11 bases match TRBD1. The CDR3 is 15 amino acids. Germline trimming cut 4 bases from V and 3 bases from J; bases unmatched to any gene: 4. CDR1 KGHSH and CDR2 LQKENI come from the germline V gene. The CDR3 protein is CASSRRTGGKETQYF. Here the CDR3 DNA reads TGTGCCAGCTCACGCCGGACAGGGGGCAAAGAGACCCAGTACTTC.

The chain is built from TRBV2 and TRBJ2-1, with D unresolved. Trimming cost V 6 bases and J 11 bases, with 14 bases left between them. Germline CDR1 is SNHLY and CDR2 is FYNNEI. CDR3 length equals 12 residues. CDR3 amino acids: CASSGMGRQQFF. CDR3 DNA sequence: TGTGCCAGCAGCGGTATGGGCCGCCAGCAGTTCTTC.

The chain combines TRBV19 with TRBJ2-3; D ambiguous. CDR1 is LNHDA, CDR2 SQIVND, per germline (reference sequence). V was trimmed by 6 bases and J by 2 bases, leaving 3 bases between them. The CDR3 totals 11 residues. CDR3 region: CASSYTDTQYF. CDR3 bases: TGTGCCAGTAGCTACACAGATACGCAGTATTTT. The full variable domain, completed using reference TRBV19 and TRBJ2-3, is DGGITQSPKYLFRKEGQNVTLSCEQNLNHDAMYWYRQDPGQGLRLIYYSQIVNDFQKGDIAEGYSVSREKKESFPLTVTSAQKNPTAFYLCASSYTDTQYFGPGTRLTVL.

The V call is TRBV7-2, the J call TRBJ2-3; tentatively, D is TRBD2 (6 bases). From germline, CDR1 is SGHTA and CDR2 FQGNSA. The CDR3 runs 16 residues. Trimming took 1 base from V and 1 from J, leaving 12 bases between them. Written as DNA, the CDR3 is TGTGCCAGCAGCTTAGTTCCGTTAGCGGGCACAGATACGCAGTATTTT. Translation: CASSLVPLAGTDTQYF.

J is TRBJ2-7 and V is TRBV10-3; 12 nucleotides align to TRBD2. V shed 5 bases and J 6 bases; nucleotides not matched to a gene: 5. CDR1 is ENHRY and CDR2 is SYGVKD in the germline V gene. CDR3 length equals 14 residues. The CDR3 bases are TGTGCCATCAGTTCGACTAGCGGGAGCTTCGAGCAGTACTTC. This translates into CAISSTSGSFEQYF.

The chain combines TRBV5-1 with TRBJ2-3, with TRBD1 identical over 9 bases. The CDR3 contains 14 residues. CDR1 and CDR2 from the germline V gene are SGHRS and YFSETQ. V shed 3 bases, J shed 5 bases, and the junction held 4 bases outside the gene matches. The CDR3 spells CASSWDRAGDTQYF. Here the CDR3 DNA reads TGCGCCAGCAGCTGGGACAGGGCGGGAGATACGCAGTATTTT.

This chain connects TRBV18 to TRBJ2-7; D perhaps matches TRBD2 (5 bases). Germline V gene lookup returns CDR1 KGHSH and CDR2 LQKENI. The CDR3 is made up of 12 amino acids. With 4 bases removed from V and 1 base from J, the gap between germline ends came to 5 bases. The CDR3 here is CASSRTSYEQYF. Written as DNA, the CDR3 is TGTGCCAGCTCACGGACTTCCTACGAGCAGTACTTC.

The J gene is TRBJ1-4, the V gene TRBV7-2; unclear D gene. The V end was cut by 0 bases, the J end by 0 bases, with 5 bases between. CDR1 and CDR2 (germline): SGHTA, FQGNSA. The CDR3 spans 15 residues. CDR3: CASSLAATTNEKLFF. Written as DNA, the CDR3 is TGTGCCAGCAGCTTAGCGGCCACAACTAATGAAAAACTGTTTTTT.

This clone has only one observation. The V gene is TRBV7-3, the J gene TRBJ2-1; perhaps TRBD2 as D (5 bases). This CDR3 spans 14 amino acids. Deletions cut 2 bases from V and 4 bases from J, with 9 bases between. Per the germline V gene, CDR1 is SGHTA and CDR2 is FQGTGA. CDR3 loop: CASSLRLAYNEQFF. Here the CDR3 DNA reads TGTGCCAGCAGCTTACGGCTAGCTTACAATGAGCAGTTCTTC.

The chain carries TRBV5-1 and TRBJ2-1; maybe TRBD2 (5 bases). Germline V CDR1 and CDR2: SGHRS, YFSETQ. The CDR3 length is 17 residues. Trimming removed 0 bases from V and 4 bases from J, with 17 bases in between. The CDR3 protein is CASSLAPSRFEYNEQFF. The CDR3 DNA reads TGCGCCAGCAGCTTGGCGCCTAGCCGCTTTGAGTACAATGAGCAGTTCTTC.

The chain links TRBV18 to TRBJ2-2, with 9 bases aligning to TRBD1. Germline lookup yields CDR1 KGHSH and CDR2 LQKENI. The V gene end was trimmed by 2 bases and the J gene end by 4 bases; junction bases not matched to a gene: 5. The CDR3 spans 16 residues. The CDR3 reads CASSPWDRATTGELFF. In DNA, the CDR3 is TGTGCCAGCTCACCATGGGACAGGGCTACCACCGGGGAGCTGTTTTTT.

This sequence joins TRBV28 and TRBJ2-1; the match to TRBD2 covers 13 bases. The CDR3 contains 13 residues. Germline V gives CDR1 MDHEN, CDR2 SYDVKM. J lost 8 bases, V lost 10 bases, and 5 bases had no gene match. CDR3 loop: CATTSGRAHEQFF. The CDR3 nucleotides are TGTGCCACCACTAGCGGGAGGGCCCATGAGCAGTTCTTC.